The source of this TCR beta chain is a study of cytomegalovirus exposure and HLA in healthy donors. Study in general: Among the approximately 430 donors who were genotyped, about 80% fell in the genetic ancestry cluster that is associated with self-reported Caucasian donors. General study points: Reportedly, TCR beta sequences accurately predicted HLA-A and HLA-B alleles in most subjects. Highly shared variants forming one cluster were likely a sequencing artifact.

Of note for this clone: Its cognate antigen is unknown.

Researchers ran the PCR with 60 Vbeta and 13 Jbeta primers. Here immunoSEQ multiplex PCR was the method, and the copy in TCRdb shows in-frame clones only, minus some. The sample contains more than 80,000 clones, around 76% of which appear only once. The trim removed 4 bases at V and 7 bases at J, leaving 10 bases unmatched. The CDR3 runs 16 residues. Germline CDR1 reads SGHNT; CDR2 reads YYREEE (reference sequence). The V gene is TRBV5-4, the J gene TRBJ2-1, with TRBD2 identical over 11 bases. Sequenced material: PBMCs. This sequence was found in a human donor in good health. The CDR3 protein is CASSRVAGGPRNEQFF. In DNA form, the CDR3 reads TGTGCCAGCAGCAGAGTAGCGGGAGGGCCTCGGAATGAGCAGTTCTTC.